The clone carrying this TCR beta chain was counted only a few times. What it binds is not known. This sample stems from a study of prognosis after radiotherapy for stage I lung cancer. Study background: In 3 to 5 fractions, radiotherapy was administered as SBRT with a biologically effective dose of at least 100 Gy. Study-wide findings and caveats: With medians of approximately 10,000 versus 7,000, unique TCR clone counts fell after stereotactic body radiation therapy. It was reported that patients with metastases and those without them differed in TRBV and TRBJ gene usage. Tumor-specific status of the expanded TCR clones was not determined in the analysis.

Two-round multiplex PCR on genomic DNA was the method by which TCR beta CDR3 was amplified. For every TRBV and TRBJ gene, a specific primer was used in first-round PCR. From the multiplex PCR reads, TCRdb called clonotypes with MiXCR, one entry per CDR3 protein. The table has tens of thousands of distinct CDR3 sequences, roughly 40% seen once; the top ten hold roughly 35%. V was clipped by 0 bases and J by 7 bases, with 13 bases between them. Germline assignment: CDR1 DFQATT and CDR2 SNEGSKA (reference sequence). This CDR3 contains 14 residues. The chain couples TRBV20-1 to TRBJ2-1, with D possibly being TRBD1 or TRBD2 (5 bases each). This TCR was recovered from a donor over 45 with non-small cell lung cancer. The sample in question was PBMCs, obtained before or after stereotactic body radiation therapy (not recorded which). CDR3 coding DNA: TGCAGTGCTAGAGACCCGGGGCCGAGAAATGAGCAGTTCTTC. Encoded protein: CSARDPGPRNEQFF.